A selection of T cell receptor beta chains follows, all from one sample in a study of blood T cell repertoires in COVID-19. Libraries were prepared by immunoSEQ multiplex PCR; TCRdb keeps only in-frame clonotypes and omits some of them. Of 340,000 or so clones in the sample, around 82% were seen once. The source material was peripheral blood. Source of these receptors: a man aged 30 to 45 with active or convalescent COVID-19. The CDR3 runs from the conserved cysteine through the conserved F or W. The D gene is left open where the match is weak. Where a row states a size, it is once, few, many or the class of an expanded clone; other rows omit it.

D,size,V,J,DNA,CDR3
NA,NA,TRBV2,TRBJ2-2,TGTGCCAGCACGGGGAGCCCTAGGGGGGAGCTGTTTTTT,CASTGSPRGELFF
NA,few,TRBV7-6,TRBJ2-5,TGTGCCAGCAGCTTAGCGCTACGGGAGTTTCAAGAGACCCAGTACTTC,CASSLALREFQETQYF
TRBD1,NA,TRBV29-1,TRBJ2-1,TGCAGCGTTGCCAGGGGGCTAGGCAATGAGCAGTTCTTC,CSVARGLGNEQFF
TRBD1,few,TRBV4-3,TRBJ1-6,TGCGCCAGCAGCCAAGATCGGCAGGGGGCTAATTCACCCCTCCACTTT,CASSQDRQGANSPLHF
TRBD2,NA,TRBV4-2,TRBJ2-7,TGTGCCAGCAGCCAAGTGGTAGTGCGGGGGGACGAGCAGTACTTC,CASSQVVVRGDEQYF
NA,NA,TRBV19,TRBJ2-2,TGTGCCAGTGGAGCAGGGGCGGGTTGGACCGGGGAGCTGTTTTTT,CASGAGAGWTGELFF
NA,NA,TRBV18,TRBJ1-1,TGTGCCAGCTCACCAATCATGAACACTGAAGCTTTCTTT,CASSPIMNTEAFF
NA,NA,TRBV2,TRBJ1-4,TGTGCCAGCAGACCCGGGACTCCCTGGGAAAAACTGTTTTTT,CASRPGTPWEKLFF
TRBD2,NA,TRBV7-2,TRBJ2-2,TGTGCCAGCAGCCCCCGGGGGGGGACGAACACCGGGGAGCTGTTTTTT,CASSPRGGTNTGELFF
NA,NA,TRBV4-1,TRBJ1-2,TGCGCCAGCAGCCAAGTAAGACCGCGACTAGGCTATGGCTACACCTTC,CASSQVRPRLGYGYTF
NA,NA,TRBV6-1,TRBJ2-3,TGTGCCAGCAGTGAGTTCCCGGGGGAAGGCACAGATACGCAGTATTTT,CASSEFPGEGTDTQYF
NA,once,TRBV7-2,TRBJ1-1,TGTGCCAGCAGCTTAGACCGTGGGGGGGCTTTCTTT,CASSLDRGGAFF
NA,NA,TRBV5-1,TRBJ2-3,TGCGCCAGCAGCTTGGAGGGGAGCACAGATACGCAGTATTTT,CASSLEGSTDTQYF
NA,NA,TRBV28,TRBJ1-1,TGTGCCAGCACCCTCTTCGCTGAAGCTTTCTTT,CASTLFAEAFF
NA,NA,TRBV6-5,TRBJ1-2,TGTGCCAGCAGTTACAGGCTCGGCAGGGGCTATGGCTACACCTTC,CASSYRLGRGYGYTF
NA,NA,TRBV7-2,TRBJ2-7,TGTGCCAGCAGCTTCGGGACACTTTACGAGCAGTACTTC,CASSFGTLYEQYF
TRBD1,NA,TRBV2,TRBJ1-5,TGTGCCAGCAGTCCGACAGGGATGAACGATCAGCCCCAGCATTTT,CASSPTGMNDQPQHF
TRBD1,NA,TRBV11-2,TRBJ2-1,TGTGCCAGCAGCCCGACAGGGTATGGCAATGAGCAGTTCTTC,CASSPTGYGNEQFF
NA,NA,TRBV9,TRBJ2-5,TGTGCCAGCAGCGTGAGGGGCGGGGGCCTGCAAGAGACCCAGTACTTC,CASSVRGGGLQETQYF
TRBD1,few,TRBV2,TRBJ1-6,TGTGCCAGCAGAGGGACAGGGGGCTATAATTCACCCCTCCACTTT,CASRGTGGYNSPLHF
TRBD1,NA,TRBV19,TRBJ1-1,TGTGCCAGCCACAGGACAGGGCAGAACACTGAAGCTTTCTTT,CASHRTGQNTEAFF
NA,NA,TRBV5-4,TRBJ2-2,TGTGCCAGCAGCTCCCCGCACAGGGGGGAGGGCACCGGGGAGCTGTTTTTT,CASSSPHRGEGTGELFF